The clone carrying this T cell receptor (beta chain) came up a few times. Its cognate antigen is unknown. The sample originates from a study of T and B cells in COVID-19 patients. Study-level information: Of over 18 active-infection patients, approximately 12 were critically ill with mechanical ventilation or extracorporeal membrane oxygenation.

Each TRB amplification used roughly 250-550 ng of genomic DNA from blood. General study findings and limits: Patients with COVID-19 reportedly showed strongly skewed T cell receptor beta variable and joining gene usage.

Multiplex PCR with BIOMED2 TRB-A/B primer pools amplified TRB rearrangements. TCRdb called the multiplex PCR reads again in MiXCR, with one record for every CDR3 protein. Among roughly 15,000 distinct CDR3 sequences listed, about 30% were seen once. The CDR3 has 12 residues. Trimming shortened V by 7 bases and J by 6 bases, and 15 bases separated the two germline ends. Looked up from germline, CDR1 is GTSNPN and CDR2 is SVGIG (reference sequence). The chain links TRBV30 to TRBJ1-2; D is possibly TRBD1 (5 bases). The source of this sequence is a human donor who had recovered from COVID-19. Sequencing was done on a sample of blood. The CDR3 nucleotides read TGTGCCTCAGAACAGGAGACCCATGGCTACACCTTC. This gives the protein CASEQETHGYTF.